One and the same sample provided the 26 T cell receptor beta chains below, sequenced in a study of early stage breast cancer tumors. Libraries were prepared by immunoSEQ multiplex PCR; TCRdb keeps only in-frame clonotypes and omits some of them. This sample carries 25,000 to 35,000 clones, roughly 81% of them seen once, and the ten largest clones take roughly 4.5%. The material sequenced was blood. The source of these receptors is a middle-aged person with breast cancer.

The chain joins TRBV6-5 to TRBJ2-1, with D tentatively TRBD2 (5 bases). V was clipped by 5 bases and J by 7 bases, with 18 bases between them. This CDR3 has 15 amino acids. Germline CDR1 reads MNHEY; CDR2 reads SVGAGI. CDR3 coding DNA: TGTGCCAGCAGTCCGCGGGTCAACAGTATGAATGAGCAGTTCTTC. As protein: CASSPRVNSMNEQFF.

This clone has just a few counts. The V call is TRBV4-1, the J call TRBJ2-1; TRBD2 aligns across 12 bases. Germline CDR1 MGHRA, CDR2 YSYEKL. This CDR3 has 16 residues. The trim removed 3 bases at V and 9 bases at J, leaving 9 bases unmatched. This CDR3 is CASSHYGLAGNSEQFF. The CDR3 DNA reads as TGCGCCAGCAGCCACTACGGACTAGCGGGAAATAGTGAGCAGTTCTTC.

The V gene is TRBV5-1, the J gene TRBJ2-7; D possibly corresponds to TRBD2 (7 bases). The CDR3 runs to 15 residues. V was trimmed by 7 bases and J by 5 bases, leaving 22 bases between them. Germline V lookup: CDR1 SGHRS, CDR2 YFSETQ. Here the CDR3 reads CASGPGGGSPHEQYF. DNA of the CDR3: TGCGCCAGCGGCCCCGGCGGGGGCTCACCCCACGAGCAGTACTTC.

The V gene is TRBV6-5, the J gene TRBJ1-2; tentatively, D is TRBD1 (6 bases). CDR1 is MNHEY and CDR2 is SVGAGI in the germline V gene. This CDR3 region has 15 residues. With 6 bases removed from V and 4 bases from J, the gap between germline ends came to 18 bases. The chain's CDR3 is CASSPPLTGLYGYTF. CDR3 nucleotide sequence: TGTGCCAGCAGCCCTCCCCTCACAGGGCTCTATGGCTACACCTTC.

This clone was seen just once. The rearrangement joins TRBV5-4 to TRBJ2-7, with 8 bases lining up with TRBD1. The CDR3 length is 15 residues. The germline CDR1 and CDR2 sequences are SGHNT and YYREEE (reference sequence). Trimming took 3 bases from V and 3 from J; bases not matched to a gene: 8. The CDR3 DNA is TGTGCCAGCAGCTCGGGACAGGCAGAATTCTACGAGCAGTACTTC. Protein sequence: CASSSGQAEFYEQYF. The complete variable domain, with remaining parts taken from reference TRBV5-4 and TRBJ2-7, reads ETGVTQSPTHLIKTRGQQVTLRCSSQSGHNTVSWYQQALGQGPQFIFQYYREEENGRGNFPPRFSGLQFPNYSSELNVNALELDDSALYLCASSSGQAEFYEQYFGPGTRLTVT.

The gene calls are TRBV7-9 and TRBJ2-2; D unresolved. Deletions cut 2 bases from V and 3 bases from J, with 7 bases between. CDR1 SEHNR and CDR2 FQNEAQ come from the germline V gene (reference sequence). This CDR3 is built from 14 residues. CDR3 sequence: CASSLRRDTGELFF. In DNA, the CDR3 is TGTGCCAGCAGCTTACGTAGAGACACCGGGGAGCTGTTTTTT.

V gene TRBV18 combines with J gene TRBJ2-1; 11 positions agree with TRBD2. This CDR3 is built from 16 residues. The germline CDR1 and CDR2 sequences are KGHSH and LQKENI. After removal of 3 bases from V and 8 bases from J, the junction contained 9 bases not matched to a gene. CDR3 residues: CASSPPLAGGRDEQFF. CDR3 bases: TGTGCCAGCTCACCCCCTCTAGCGGGAGGCCGGGATGAGCAGTTCTTC.

CDR3 sequence (DNA): TGTGCCAGCAGCCCGGGAGGGGGAGAGACCCAGTACTTC. It specifies CASSPGGGETQYF. The chain is built from TRBV7-9 and TRBJ2-5, with 8 bases that match TRBD2. This CDR3 comprises 13 residues. Germline V lookup: CDR1 SEHNR, CDR2 FQNEAQ (reference sequence). V lost 5 bases to trimming and J lost 4 bases; unmatched junction nucleotides: 3. Supplemented by reference TRBV7-9 and TRBJ2-5, the full variable domain reads DTGVSQNPRHKITKRGQNVTFRCDPISEHNRLYWYRQTLGQGPEFLTYFQNEAQLEKSRLLSDRFSAERPKGSFSTLEIQRTEQGDSAMYLCASSPGGGETQYFGPGTRLLVL.

CDR3 sequence: CASSVGAGPRLYF. In nucleotides, the CDR3 is TGTGCCAGCAGCGTAGGGGCGGGACCGAGGTTGTACTTC. This chain connects TRBV5-4 to TRBJ2-7; D perhaps matches TRBD2 (6 bases). In germline, CDR1 is SGHNT, CDR2 YYREEE (reference sequence). This CDR3 contains 13 residues. V was pared by 4 bases and J by 12 bases, with 20 bases between.

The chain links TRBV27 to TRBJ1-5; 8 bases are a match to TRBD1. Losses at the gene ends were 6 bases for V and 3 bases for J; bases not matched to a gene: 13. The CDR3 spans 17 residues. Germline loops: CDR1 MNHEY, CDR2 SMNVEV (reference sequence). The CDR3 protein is CASRPFHTGGINQPQHF. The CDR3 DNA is TGTGCCAGCAGACCCTTTCACACAGGGGGGATCAATCAGCCCCAGCATTTT.

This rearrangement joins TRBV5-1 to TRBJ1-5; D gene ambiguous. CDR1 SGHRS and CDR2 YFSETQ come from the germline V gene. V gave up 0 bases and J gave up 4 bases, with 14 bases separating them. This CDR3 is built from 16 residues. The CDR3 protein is CASSLDLRGRNQPQHF. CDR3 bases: TGCGCCAGCAGCTTGGACCTTCGGGGAAGGAATCAGCCCCAGCATTTT.

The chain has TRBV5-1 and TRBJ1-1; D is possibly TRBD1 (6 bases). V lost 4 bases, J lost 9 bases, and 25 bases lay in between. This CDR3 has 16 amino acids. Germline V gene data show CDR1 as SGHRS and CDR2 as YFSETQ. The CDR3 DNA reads TGCGCCAGCAGCACCGGGCAGGAAGGGGGACGGACAAAAGCTTTCTTT. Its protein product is CASSTGQEGGRTKAFF. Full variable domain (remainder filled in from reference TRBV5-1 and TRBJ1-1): KAGVTQTPRYLIKTRGQQVTLSCSPISGHRSVSWYQQTPGQGLQFLFEYFSETQRNKGNFPGRFSGRQFSNSRSEMNVSTLELGDSALYLCASSTGQEGGRTKAFFGQGTRLTVV.

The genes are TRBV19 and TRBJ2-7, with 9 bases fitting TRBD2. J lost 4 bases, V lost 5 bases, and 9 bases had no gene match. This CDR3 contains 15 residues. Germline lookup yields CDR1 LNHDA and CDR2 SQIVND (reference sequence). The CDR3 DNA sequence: TGTGCCAGTAGTCCCCGCGTGGCGGGAGGGTACGAGCAGTACTTC. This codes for CASSPRVAGGYEQYF.

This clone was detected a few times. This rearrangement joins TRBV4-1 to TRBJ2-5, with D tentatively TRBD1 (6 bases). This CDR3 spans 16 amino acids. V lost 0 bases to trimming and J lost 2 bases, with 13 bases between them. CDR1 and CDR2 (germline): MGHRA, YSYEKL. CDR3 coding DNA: TGCGCCAGCAGCCAAGACCAAGGGACAACACAAGAGACCCAGTACTTC. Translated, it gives CASSQDQGTTQETQYF.

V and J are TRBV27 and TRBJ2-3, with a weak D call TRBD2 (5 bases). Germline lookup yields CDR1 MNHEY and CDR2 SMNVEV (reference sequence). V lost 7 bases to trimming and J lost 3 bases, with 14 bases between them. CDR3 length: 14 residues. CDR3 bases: TGTGCCAGCAAAGTTCTCGGGAATACAGATACGCAGTATTTT. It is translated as CASKVLGNTDTQYF.

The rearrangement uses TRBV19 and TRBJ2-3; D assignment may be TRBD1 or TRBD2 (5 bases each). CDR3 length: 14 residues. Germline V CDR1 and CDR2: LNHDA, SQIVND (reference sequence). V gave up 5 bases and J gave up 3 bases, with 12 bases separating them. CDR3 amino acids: CASSAGRETDTQYF. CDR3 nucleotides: TGTGCCAGTAGTGCGGGCAGGGAAACAGATACGCAGTATTTT.

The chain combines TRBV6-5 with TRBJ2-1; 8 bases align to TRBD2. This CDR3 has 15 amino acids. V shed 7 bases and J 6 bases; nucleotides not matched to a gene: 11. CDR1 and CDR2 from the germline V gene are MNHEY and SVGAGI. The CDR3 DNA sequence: TGTGCCAGCAAAAAAGCGGGAGATGTTTTCAATGAGCAGTTCTTC. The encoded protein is CASKKAGDVFNEQFF.

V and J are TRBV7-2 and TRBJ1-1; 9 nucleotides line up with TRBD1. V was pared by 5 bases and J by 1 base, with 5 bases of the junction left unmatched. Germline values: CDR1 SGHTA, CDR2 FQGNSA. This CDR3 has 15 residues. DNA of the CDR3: TGTGCCAGCAGCCTACTGGACAGGGGGAACACTGAAGCTTTCTTT. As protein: CASSLLDRGNTEAFF. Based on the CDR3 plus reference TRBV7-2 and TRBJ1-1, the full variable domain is GAGVSQSPSNKVTEKGKDVELRCDPISGHTALYWYRQSLGQGLEFLIYFQGNSAPDKSGLPSDRFSAERTGGSVSTLTIQRTQQEDSAVYLCASSLLDRGNTEAFFGQGTRLTVV.

CDR3 sequence (DNA): TGTGCTAGTGGTCCCGGGACAGGGGAAAACATTCAGTACTTC. Translated, it gives CASGPGTGENIQYF. The gene calls are TRBV12-5 and TRBJ2-4, with TRBD1 matching 10 bases. The CDR3 length is 14 residues. Germline CDR1 and CDR2: LGHNT and FRNRAP. With V trimmed by 5 bases and J by 5 bases, 3 bases remained unmatched.

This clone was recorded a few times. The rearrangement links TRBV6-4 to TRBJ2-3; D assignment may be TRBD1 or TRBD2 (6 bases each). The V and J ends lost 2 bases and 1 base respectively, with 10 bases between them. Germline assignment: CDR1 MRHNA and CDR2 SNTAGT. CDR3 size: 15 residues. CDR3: CASSDGGLGTDTQYF. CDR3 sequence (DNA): TGTGCCAGCAGTGACGGGGGGCTAGGCACAGATACGCAGTATTTT.

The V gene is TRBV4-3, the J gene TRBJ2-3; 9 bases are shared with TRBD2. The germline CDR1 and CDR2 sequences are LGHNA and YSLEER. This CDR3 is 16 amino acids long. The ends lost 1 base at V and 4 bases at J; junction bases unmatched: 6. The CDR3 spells CASSQAGGRVPDTQYF. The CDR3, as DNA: TGCGCCAGCAGCCAAGCCGGCGGGAGGGTACCAGATACGCAGTATTTT.

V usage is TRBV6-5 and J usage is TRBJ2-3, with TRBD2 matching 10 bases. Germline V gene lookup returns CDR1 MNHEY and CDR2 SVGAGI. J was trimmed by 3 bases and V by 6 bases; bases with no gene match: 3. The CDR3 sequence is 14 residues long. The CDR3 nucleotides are TGTGCCAGCAGCCGACTAGCGGGTACAGATACGCAGTATTTT. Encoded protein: CASSRLAGTDTQYF.

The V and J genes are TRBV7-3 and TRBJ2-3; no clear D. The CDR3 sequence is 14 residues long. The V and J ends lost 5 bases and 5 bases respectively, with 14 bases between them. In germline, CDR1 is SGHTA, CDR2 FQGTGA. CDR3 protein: CASSPDKDGDTQYF. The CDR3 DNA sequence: TGTGCCAGCAGCCCCGACAAGGACGGAGATACGCAGTATTTT.

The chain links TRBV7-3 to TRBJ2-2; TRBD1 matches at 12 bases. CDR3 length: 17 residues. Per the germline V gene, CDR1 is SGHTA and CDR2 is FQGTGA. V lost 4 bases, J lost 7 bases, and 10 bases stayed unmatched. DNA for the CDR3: TGTGCCAGCAGCTCATCCCGGGACAGGGGGCAGGGCGGGGAGCTGTTTTTT. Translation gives CASSSSRDRGQGGELFF. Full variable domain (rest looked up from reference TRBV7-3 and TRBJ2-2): GAGVSQTPSNKVTEKGKYVELRCDPISGHTALYWYRQSLGQGPEFLIYFQGTGAADDSGLPNDRFFAVRPEGSVSTLKIQRTERGDSAVYLCASSSSRDRGQGGELFFGEGSRLTVL.

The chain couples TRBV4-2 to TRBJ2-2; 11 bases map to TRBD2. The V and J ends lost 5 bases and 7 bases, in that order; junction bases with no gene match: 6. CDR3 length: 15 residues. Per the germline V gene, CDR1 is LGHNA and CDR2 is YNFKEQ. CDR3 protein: CASSLHSGRDGELFF. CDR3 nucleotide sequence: TGTGCCAGCAGCTTACATAGCGGGAGGGACGGGGAGCTGTTTTTT.

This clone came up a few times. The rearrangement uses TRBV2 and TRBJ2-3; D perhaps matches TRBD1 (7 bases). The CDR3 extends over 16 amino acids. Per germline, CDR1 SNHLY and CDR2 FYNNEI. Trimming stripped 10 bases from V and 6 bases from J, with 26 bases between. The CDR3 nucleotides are TGTGCCATCTTGGGAGGAACAGGGGAATCTACCGATACGCAGTATTTT. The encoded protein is CAILGGTGESTDTQYF.